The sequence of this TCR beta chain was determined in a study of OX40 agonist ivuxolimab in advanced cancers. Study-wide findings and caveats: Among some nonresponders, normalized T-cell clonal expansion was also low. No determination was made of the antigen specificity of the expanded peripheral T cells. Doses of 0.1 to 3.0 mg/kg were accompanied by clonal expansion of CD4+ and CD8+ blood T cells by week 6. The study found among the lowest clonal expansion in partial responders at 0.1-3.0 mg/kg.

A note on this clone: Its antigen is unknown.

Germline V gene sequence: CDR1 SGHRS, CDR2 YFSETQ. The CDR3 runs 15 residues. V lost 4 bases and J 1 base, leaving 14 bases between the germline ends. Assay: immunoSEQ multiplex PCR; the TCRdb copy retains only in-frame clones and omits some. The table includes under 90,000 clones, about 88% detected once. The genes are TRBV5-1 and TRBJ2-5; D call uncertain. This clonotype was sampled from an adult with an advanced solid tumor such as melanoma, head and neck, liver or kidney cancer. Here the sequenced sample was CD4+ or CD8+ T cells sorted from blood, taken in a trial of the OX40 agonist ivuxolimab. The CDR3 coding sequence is TGCGCCAGCAGCCACCCAAAGGCGGCCCAAGAGACCCAGTACTTC. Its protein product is CASSHPKAAQETQYF.